Detailed here is one T cell receptor beta chain. Antigen specificity is unknown. The germline V gene encodes CDR1 LGHNA and CDR2 YNFKEQ. The length of the CDR3 is 14 residues. Each CDR3 protein gets one entry in TCRdb, which reprocessed the 5' RACE reads and gives no DNA. The specimen's table records roughly 380,000 distinct CDR3 sequences. This sample is drawn from a study of T cells expressing NK-cell markers. Study at large: Beta-chain profiling covered CD3+CD56+NKG2C+, CD3+CD56+NKG2C- and CD3+CD56-NKG2C+ sorted subsets. Seropositivity for HCMV was found in most of the eight sequenced donors, with one seronegative. Study results and limitations: Dominant NKG2C+ clonotypes were found to form about 1.0-7.5% of CD8+ T cells in roughly 6 donors. Where several donors were concerned, these clonotypes also led the CD3+CD56-NKG2C+ fraction.

The TCR comes from a man aged 18-75 years in good health. This rearrangement joins TRBV4-2 to TRBJ1-2; as DNA is missing, the TRBD1 call by TCRdb cannot be tested. Sequenced material: blood T cells: a sorted CD56 or NKG2C T cell subset, CD4+ or CD8+ T cells, or bulk PBMC T cells (not recorded which). This chain's CDR3 is CASSQSPGSRTYTF.